These 12 T cell receptor beta chains were sequenced from one sample in a study of blood T cell repertoires in COVID-19. Clones were read by immunoSEQ multiplex PCR, and TCRdb kept only the in-frame ones, dropping some. The sample lists almost 250,000 clones; about 82% were seen once. What was sequenced was PBMCs or T cells enriched from blood (not recorded which). The receptors were sampled from a woman aged 45-65 years with acute COVID-19.

The V gene is TRBV9, the J gene TRBJ1-1, with 9 bases identical to TRBD1. The length of the CDR3 is 17 residues. CDR1 and CDR2 from the germline V gene are SGDLS and YYNGEE. V lost 0 bases to trimming and J lost 1 base; unmatched junction nucleotides: 7. The chain's CDR3 is CASSVVGGGQGNTEAFF. In DNA form, the CDR3 reads TGTGCCAGCAGCGTAGTCGGTGGGGGACAGGGGAACACTGAAGCTTTCTTT.

CDR3 nucleotide sequence: TGTGCCAGCAGCCCGAGACAGACATACAATGAGCAGTTCTTC. It codes for CASSPRQTYNEQFF. The rearrangement links TRBV5-5 to TRBJ2-1; tentative D call: TRBD1 (5 bases). Germline loops: CDR1 SGHKS, CDR2 YYEKEE (reference sequence). CDR3 length: 14 amino acids. Trimming cost V 4 bases and J 4 bases, with 12 bases left between them.

J is TRBJ1-2 and V is TRBV3-1 (or the pseudogene TRBV3-2); D gene uncertain. V lost 0 bases and J 0 bases, leaving 11 bases between the germline ends. Germline V CDR1 and CDR2: LGHDT, YNNKEL (reference sequence). The CDR3 consists of 16 residues. CDR3: CASSQDVRTANYGYTF. CDR3 sequence (DNA): TGTGCCAGCAGCCAAGATGTGCGCACCGCTAACTATGGCTACACCTTC.

The rearrangement uses TRBV4-1 and TRBJ1-4; D uncertain. Germline assignment: CDR1 MGHRA and CDR2 YSYEKL. The V end lost 0 bases, the J end lost 0 bases, and 11 bases lay between the germline ends. The CDR3 covers 17 residues. This CDR3 reads CASSQDDTRATNEKLFF. The CDR3, as DNA: TGCGCCAGCAGCCAAGATGACACACGCGCAACTAATGAAAAACTGTTTTTT.

The chain links TRBV13 to TRBJ1-4, with TRBD1 as a possible D gene (6 bases). Trimming took off 5 bases at V and 6 bases at J, with 16 bases between the two ends. There are 15 residues in the CDR3. CDR1 PRHDT and CDR2 FYEKMQ come from the germline V gene (reference sequence). In DNA, the CDR3 is TGTGCCAGCAGCAGCAACAGGGACGTGGATGAAAAACTGTTTTTT. Translating gives CASSSNRDVDEKLFF.

The J gene is TRBJ1-5, the V gene TRBV7-9; TRBD1 agrees at 8 bases. V lost 1 base, J lost 10 bases, and 12 bases stayed unmatched. There are 16 residues in the CDR3. Germline V gene sequence: CDR1 SEHNR, CDR2 FQNEAQ (reference sequence). The CDR3 DNA reads as TGTGCCAGCAGCTTAGGGACAGGGACCTTCGGAGGCCCCCAGCATTTT. Amino acids: CASSLGTGTFGGPQHF.

The chain uses TRBV3-1 (or the pseudogene TRBV3-2) and TRBJ1-1, with D possibly TRBD1 on 5 matching bases. There are 14 residues in the CDR3. Germline V CDR1 and CDR2: LGHDT, YNNKEL (reference sequence). V gave up 4 bases and J gave up 1 base, with 10 bases separating them. The CDR3 DNA reads as TGTGCCAGCAGCCCGGACAAAGCGAACACTGAAGCTTTCTTT. Protein product: CASSPDKANTEAFF.

The CDR3: CATSRDHPGVGDGYTF. Written as DNA, the CDR3 is TGTGCCACCAGCAGAGATCATCCAGGGGTGGGGGATGGCTACACCTTC. The chain links TRBV15 to TRBJ1-2, with D possibly TRBD1 on 6 matching bases. From germline, CDR1 is LNHNV and CDR2 YYDKDF (reference sequence). CDR3 size: 16 residues. V was shortened by 0 bases and J by 6 bases, with 17 bases between the two germline ends.

The rearrangement links TRBV19 to TRBJ1-3, with D possibly being TRBD1 (6 bases). Germline V gene sequence: CDR1 LNHDA, CDR2 SQIVND (reference sequence). Trimming removed 6 bases from V and 2 bases from J, with 17 bases in between. CDR3 length equals 16 residues. DNA of the CDR3: TGTGCCAGTAGGGCGCCGGGACACGCCACTGGAAACACCATATATTTT. Translated, it gives CASRAPGHATGNTIYF.

The J gene is TRBJ1-2, the V gene TRBV9; perhaps TRBD1 as D (6 bases). V lost 4 bases and J lost 1, with 11 bases in between. This CDR3 is 14 amino acids long. Germline V gene sequence: CDR1 SGDLS, CDR2 YYNGEE. The CDR3 sequence is CASSFEQGNYGYTF. CDR3 DNA sequence: TGTGCCAGCAGCTTCGAACAGGGTAACTATGGCTACACCTTC.

V gene TRBV10-3 combines with J gene TRBJ2-7, with a tentative D call TRBD2 (6 bases). With 0 bases removed from V and 2 bases from J, the gap between germline ends came to 11 bases. CDR3 length equals 15 residues. CDR1 ENHRY and CDR2 SYGVKD come from the germline V gene. CDR3: CAISESTGLTYEQYF. CDR3 coding DNA: TGTGCCATCAGTGAGTCGACGGGACTCACCTACGAGCAGTACTTC.

A single count supports this clone. The chain carries TRBV19 and TRBJ1-4; D possibly corresponds to TRBD1 (5 bases). Per the germline V gene, CDR1 is LNHDA and CDR2 is SQIVND (reference sequence). The CDR3 length is 14 residues. V was pared by 6 bases and J by 4 bases, with 12 bases between. The CDR3 protein is CASRPTDSNEKLFF. In DNA form, the CDR3 reads TGTGCCAGTAGACCGACAGATAGTAATGAAAAACTGTTTTTT.